This TCR beta chain was captured in a study of T cells in Graves' hyperthyroidism and ophthalmopathy. Study-level information: Blood was drawn when the patient was first diagnosed and still untreated.

This clonotype has a count of ten or more. Antigen: not known. Amplification yielded TCR beta CDR3 regions, with RNA transcripts as the source. Carried out on the TCR CDR3, a first-round RT-PCR used the HTBI primer set. TCRdb recomputed calls from the multiplex PCR reads with MiXCR, one row per CDR3 protein. The sample carries about 600,000 distinct CDR3 sequences, about 14% recorded once. The CDR3 has 13 residues. The V gene's germline CDR1 is MNHEY and CDR2 SVGEGT. V trimming: 7 bases; J trimming: 5 bases; junction bases outside the gene matches: 5. The study included ophthalmopathy patients with Clinical Activity Score at least 3, NOSPECS grade at least 4 and duration under 3 months. Study-wide points: Peripheral blood also featured most of the thyroid clonotypes expanded above 0.001. Classification by a 13 V-J model distinguished ophthalmopathy from stable hyperthyroidism.

The chain combines TRBV6-2 or TRBV6-3 with TRBJ2-1, with TRBD1 matching 7 bases. Sequencing was performed on blood. The receptor was derived from a woman in her fifties or sixties with Graves' ophthalmopathy. The CDR3 reads CASTRDRNNEQFF. CDR3 DNA sequence: TGTGCCAGCACCAGGGACAGAAACAATGAGCAGTTCTTC.